Below, 8 T cell receptor beta chains from the same sample are listed, as sequenced in a study of vaccination effects on CD4 cells after COVID-19. The culture ran for 10 to 11 days, and then CD4+ T cells were isolated. Vaccine administered to participants consisted of two doses of either BNT162b2 or mRNA-1273. The protocol was immunoSEQ multiplex PCR, while the TCRdb copy is restricted to in-frame clones and leaves out a portion. The data hold about 66,000 clones, with 65% to 80% observed a single time. These receptors' targets are unknown. This specimen was CD4+ T cells from PBMCs cultured without peptide, taken after COVID-19 vaccination. These receptor sequences come from a human donor who received a COVID-19 vaccine.

The chain employs TRBV5-6 and TRBJ1-2, with 8 positions matching TRBD1. V shed 3 bases, J shed 4 bases, and the junction held 8 bases outside the gene matches. The CDR3 consists of 15 residues. The V gene's germline CDR1 is SGHDT and CDR2 YYEEEE. The DNA of the CDR3 is TGTGCCAGCAGCTCCACAGGGGGATTCGGCTATGGCTACACCTTC. It translates to CASSSTGGFGYGYTF.

This clone was seen once. The chain uses TRBV29-1 and TRBJ2-5, with D maybe TRBD2 (6 bases). Trimming removed 2 bases at V and 5 bases at J, with 12 bases between. The CDR3 loop spans 13 amino acids. Germline CDR1 reads SQVTM; CDR2 reads ANQGSEA. The CDR3 region is CSVETTRRETQYF. Written as DNA, the CDR3 is TGCAGCGTTGAAACGACTAGGCGGGAGACCCAGTACTTC.

The rearrangement uses TRBV13 and TRBJ2-5; D is unresolved. This CDR3 is built from 13 residues. Between the trimmed V and J ends, which lost 2 bases and 4 bases, there was a span of 8 bases. Germline V gene sequence: CDR1 PRHDT, CDR2 FYEKMQ (reference sequence). CDR3 sequence reads: CASSLRAGETQYF. The CDR3 nucleotides are TGTGCCAGCAGCTTAAGGGCTGGAGAGACCCAGTACTTC.

The CDR3 coding sequence is TGTGCCAGCAGTTTAATAGGGCCACCGGAGACCCAGTACTTC. Its protein is CASSLIGPPETQYF. The V gene is TRBV28, the J gene TRBJ2-5; D is ambiguous. Germline V gene sequence: CDR1 MDHEN, CDR2 SYDVKM. Deletions cut 2 bases from V and 5 bases from J, with 12 bases between. This CDR3 has 14 amino acids.

The chain recombines TRBV5-1 with TRBJ2-2, with D possibly matching TRBD2 (5 bases). The CDR3 has 16 residues. Trimming took off 2 bases at V and 1 base at J, with 12 bases between the two ends. CDR1 and CDR2 (germline): SGHRS, YFSETQ. Here the CDR3 reads CASSFRGNWNTGELFF. The CDR3 DNA reads as TGCGCCAGCAGCTTCCGAGGGAACTGGAACACCGGGGAGCTGTTTTTT.

The rearrangement uses TRBV18 and TRBJ1-6; D is uncertain. The germline V gene encodes CDR1 KGHSH and CDR2 LQKENI. V dropped 1 base and J dropped 7 bases, with 11 bases sitting between them. The CDR3 sequence is 15 residues long. The CDR3 DNA follows: TGTGCCAGCTCACCACGAGCAGACCTAAATTCACCCCTCCACTTT. This sequence encodes CASSPRADLNSPLHF.

V is TRBV6-5 and J is TRBJ1-6; tentative D call: TRBD1 (5 bases). CDR3 length: 15 residues. The V gene lost 2 bases and the J gene lost 8 bases, with 13 bases spanning the gap. The V gene's germline CDR1 is MNHEY and CDR2 SVGAGI. DNA of the CDR3: TGTGCCAGCAGTTACGACTGGGGAGGGGATTCACCCCTCCACTTT. This translates into CASSYDWGGDSPLHF.

This clone was counted between two and nine times. V is TRBV20-1 and J is TRBJ2-7, with 9 bases identical to TRBD1. With V trimmed by 6 bases and J by 6 bases, 3 bases remained unmatched. The CDR3 sequence is 11 residues long. CDR1 and CDR2 from the germline V gene are DFQATT and SNEGSKA (reference sequence). CDR3 coding DNA: TGCAGTGCGAGACAGGGGGGCGAGCAGTACGTC. Its translation: CSARQGGEQYV.